This T cell receptor (beta chain) was captured in a study of blood T cells in healthy people across ages (dated by TCRdb to the mid-2010s). Regarding the study in general: In model experiments, template switching captured roughly one uniquely barcoded TCR beta cDNA molecule for every two T cells. Using deep sequencing normalized with unique cDNA molecular identifiers, the study measured how TCR beta repertoire diversity changes with age. The donors were split into four age groups: young (average 16 years), middle-aged (roughly 39), aged (approximately 60) and long-lived (approximately 80). To avoid experimental bias, donors of different ages were spread randomly across the sequencing lanes. The study analyzed two additional independent replicas of 1 million unique cDNA reads from the same blood draw for two donors, one aged 18 to 30 and one aged 80 or older.

The CDR3 covers 16 residues, taking in both the cysteine and the phenylalanine. Only CDR3 DNA remains: 48 bases, in frame from the first base. V and J are truncated by 5 bases and 3 bases respectively, leaving an intervening sequence of 18 bases. CDR1 SGHTA and CDR2 FQGNSA are derived from the germline V gene. Summary of the overall study and its limitations: Estimates of total diversity from one million sequenced T cells were regarded as lower bounds and underestimates. Because profiling used bulk unsorted PBMCs, naive and antigen-experienced compartments could not be compared conclusively. Observed TCR beta diversity per million T cells fell roughly linearly with age, and a significant reduction was already apparent by age around 40. The CMV infection status of donors was not known, potentially confounding age-related changes in expanded clonotypes. A strong correlation was found between observed TCR beta diversity and the percentage of naive T cells measured by flow cytometry. Compared with the aged group, the long-lived group had more naive CD4+ T cells, fewer expanded clones and increased TCR diversity, a pattern suggesting age selection.

On this clonotype: Its binding antigen is unknown. No much larger clone exists at a distance of one base, and base qualities are not known.

Receptor amplification or capture employed 5' RACE. For sequencing, an Illumina HiSeq 2500 was employed. A second PCR of about 6 to 12 cycles was run with a J-beta primer mix and a sample-barcoded 5' primer. A template-switch 5' adaptor carrying 12 random nucleotides introduced a unique molecular identifier onto each TCR beta cDNA molecule. Each sample yielded at least 2.5 million CDR3-containing paired-end reads. All of the RNA was converted into first-strand cDNA using the Mint cDNA synthesis kit, with a TRBC-specific oligonucleotide serving as the primer. Following uracil-DNA glycosylase treatment, a first 18-cycle PCR with universal primers M1SS and BC2_uni_R was performed on all cDNA. Turning to the authors' computational methods: For normalization, 1 million high-quality reads, each with a distinct molecular identifier, were randomly selected from each sample. Instead of being binned into consensus sequences, reads with shared molecular identifiers were discarded. MiTCR, with a Q25 quality threshold and the strictest error-elimination algorithm, was used for CDR3 identification, clonotype clustering and error correction. A nonparametric unseen species model with Euler transformation was used to estimate lower-bound total TCR beta diversity. Clones were called with MiXCR by TCRdb after fastp trimmed the public reads at Q25, and only in-frame beta chains were retained. For every CDR3 protein sequence, its rows merge into one entry that carries the most common genes and DNA. These V and J calls derive from TCRdb rather than the authors' analysis. For this sample the table gives about 1.6 million distinct CDR3 sequences, of which about 31% were detected only once. The ten largest clones add up to approximately 10% of the sample.

The donors were 40 or so Caucasian individuals from Russia, aged roughly 6 to 90 years, who were systemically healthy. Approximately 9.3 milliliters of peripheral blood were drawn from each donor into EDTA-treated Vacutainer tubes. Ficoll-Paque density-gradient centrifugation was used to isolate PBMCs, with at least 6 million per sample. Trizol reagent was used to extract total RNA from PBMCs, with at least 6 micrograms per sample. The percentages of naive CD45RAhigh/CD27high T cells were determined by flow cytometry on a PBMC aliquot from every donor. This sequence originates from a woman aged 30 to 39 in good health. In this chain, TRBV7-2 is recombined with TRBJ2-3; the D region possibly corresponds to TRBD1 (6 bases align). Sequencing used blood. The CDR3 has the sequence CASSQTRTALTDTQYF. The nucleotides are TGTGCCAGCAGCCAAACTAGGACAGCGCTGACAGATACGCAGTATTTT.